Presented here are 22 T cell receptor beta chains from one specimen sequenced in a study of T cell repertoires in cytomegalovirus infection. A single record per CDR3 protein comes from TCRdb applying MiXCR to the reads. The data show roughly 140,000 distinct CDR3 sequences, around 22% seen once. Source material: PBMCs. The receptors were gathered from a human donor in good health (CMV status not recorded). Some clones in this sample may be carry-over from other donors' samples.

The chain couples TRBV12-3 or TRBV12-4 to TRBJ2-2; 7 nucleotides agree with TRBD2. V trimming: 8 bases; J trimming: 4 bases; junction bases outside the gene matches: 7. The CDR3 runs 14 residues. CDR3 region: CASRGLAVTGELFF. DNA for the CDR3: TGTGCCAGCCGAGGGCTAGCGGTCACCGGGGAGCTGTTTTTT.

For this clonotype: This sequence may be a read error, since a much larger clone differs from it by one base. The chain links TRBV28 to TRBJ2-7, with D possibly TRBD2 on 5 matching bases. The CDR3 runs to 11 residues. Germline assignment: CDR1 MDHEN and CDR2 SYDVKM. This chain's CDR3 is CATSGSYERYF. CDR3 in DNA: TGTGCCACCAGCGGTTCGTACGAGCGGTACTTC.

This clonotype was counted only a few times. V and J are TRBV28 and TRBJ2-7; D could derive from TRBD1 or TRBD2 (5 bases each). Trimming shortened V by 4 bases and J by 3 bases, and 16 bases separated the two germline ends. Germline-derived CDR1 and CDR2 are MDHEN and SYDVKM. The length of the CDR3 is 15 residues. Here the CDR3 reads CASSSPVNGGYEQYF. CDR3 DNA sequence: TGTGCCAGCAGTTCCCCCGTTAATGGGGGCTACGAGCAGTACTTC.

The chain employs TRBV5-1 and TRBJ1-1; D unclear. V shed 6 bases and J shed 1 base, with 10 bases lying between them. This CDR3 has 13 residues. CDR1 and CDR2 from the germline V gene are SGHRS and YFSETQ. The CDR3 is CASTETQNTEAFF. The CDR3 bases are TGCGCCAGCACGGAGACACAGAACACTGAAGCTTTCTTT.

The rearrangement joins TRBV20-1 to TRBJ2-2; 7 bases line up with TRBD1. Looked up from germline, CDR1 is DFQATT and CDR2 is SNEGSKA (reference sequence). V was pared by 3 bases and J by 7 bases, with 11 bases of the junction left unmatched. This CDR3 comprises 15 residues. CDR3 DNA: TGCAGTGCTAGCGTGACAGGGTTGGGATTCGGGGAGCTGTTTTTT. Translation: CSASVTGLGFGELFF.

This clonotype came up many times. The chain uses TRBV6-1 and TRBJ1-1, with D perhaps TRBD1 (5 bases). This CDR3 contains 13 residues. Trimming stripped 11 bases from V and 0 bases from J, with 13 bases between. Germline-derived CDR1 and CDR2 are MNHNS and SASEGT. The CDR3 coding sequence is TGTGCCGGCCGAGGGGCCCTGAACACTGAAGCTTTCTTT. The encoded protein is CAGRGALNTEAFF.

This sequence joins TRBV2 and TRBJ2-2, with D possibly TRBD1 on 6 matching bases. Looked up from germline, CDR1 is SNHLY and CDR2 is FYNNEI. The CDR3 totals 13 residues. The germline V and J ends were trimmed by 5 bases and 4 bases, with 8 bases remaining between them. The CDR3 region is CASSLDSTGELFF. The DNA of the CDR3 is TGTGCCAGCAGTTTGGACAGCACCGGGGAGCTGTTTTTT.

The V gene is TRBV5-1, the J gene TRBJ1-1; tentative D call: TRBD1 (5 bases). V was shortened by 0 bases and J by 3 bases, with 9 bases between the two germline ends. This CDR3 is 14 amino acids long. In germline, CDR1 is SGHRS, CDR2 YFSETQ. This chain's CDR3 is CASSLGQTYTEAFF. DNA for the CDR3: TGCGCCAGCAGCTTGGGACAGACTTACACTGAAGCTTTCTTT.

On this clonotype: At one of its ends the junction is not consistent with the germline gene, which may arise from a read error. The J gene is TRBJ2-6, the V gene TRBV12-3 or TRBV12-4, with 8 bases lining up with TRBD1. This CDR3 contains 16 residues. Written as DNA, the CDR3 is TGTGCCAGCAGTTTAGCGACAGGGGCTGGGGCCAACGTCCTGAGTTTC. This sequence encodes CASSLATGAGANVLSF.

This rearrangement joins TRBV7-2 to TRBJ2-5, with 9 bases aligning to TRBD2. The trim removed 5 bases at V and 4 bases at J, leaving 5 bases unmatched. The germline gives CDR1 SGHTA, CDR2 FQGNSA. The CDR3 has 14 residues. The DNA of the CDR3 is TGTGCCAGCAGCGCCGGGACTAGCTCAGAGACCCAGTACTTC. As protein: CASSAGTSSETQYF.

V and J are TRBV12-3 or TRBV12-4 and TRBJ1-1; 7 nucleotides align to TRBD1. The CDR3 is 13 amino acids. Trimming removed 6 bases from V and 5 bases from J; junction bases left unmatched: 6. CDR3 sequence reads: CASSRSTGTEAFF. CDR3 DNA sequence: TGTGCCAGCAGCCGCTCGACAGGGACTGAAGCTTTCTTT.

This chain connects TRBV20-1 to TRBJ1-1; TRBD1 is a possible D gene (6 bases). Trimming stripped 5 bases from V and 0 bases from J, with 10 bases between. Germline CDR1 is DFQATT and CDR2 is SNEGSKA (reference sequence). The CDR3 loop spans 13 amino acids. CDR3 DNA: TGCAGTGCTCAACAGGGAATGAACACTGAAGCTTTCTTT. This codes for CSAQQGMNTEAFF.

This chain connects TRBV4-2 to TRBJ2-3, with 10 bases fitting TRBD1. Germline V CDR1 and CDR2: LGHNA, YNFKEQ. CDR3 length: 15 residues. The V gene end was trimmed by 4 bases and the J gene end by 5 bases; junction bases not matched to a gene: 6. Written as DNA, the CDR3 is TGTGCCAGCAGCCGAGACAGGGGGCATGGAGATACGCAGTATTTT. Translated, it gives CASSRDRGHGDTQYF.

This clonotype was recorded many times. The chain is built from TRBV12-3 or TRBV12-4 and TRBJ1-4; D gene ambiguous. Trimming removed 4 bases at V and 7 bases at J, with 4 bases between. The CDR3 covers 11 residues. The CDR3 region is CASSSGEKLFF. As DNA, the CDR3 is TGTGCCAGCAGTTCAGGTGAAAAACTGTTTTTT.

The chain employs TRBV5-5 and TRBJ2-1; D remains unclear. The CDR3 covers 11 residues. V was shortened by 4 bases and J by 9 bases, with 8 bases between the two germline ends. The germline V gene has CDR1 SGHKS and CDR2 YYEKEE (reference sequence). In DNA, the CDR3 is TGTGCCAGCAGCCGCATAGGTGAGCAGTTCTTC. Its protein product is CASSRIGEQFF.

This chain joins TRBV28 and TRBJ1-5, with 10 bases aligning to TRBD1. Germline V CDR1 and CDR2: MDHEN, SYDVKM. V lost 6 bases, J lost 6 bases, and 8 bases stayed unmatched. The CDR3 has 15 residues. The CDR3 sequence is CASRGTGAGGQPQHF. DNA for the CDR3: TGTGCCAGCAGGGGGACAGGGGCGGGGGGTCAGCCCCAGCATTTT.

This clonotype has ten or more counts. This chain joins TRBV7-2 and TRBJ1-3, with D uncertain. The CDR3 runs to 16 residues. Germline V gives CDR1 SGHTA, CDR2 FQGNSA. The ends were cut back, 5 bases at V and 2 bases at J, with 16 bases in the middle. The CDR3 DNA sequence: TGTGCCAGCAGCCCAGAAAACCGGGTCACTGGAAACACCATATATTTT. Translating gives CASSPENRVTGNTIYF.

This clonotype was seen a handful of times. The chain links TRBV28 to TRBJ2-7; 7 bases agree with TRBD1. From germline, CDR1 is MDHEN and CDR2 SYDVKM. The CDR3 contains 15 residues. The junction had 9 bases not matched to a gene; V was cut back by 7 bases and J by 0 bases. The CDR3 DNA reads TGTGCCAGCACCTCACGGGACAGTCGCTCCTACGAGCAGTACTTC. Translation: CASTSRDSRSYEQYF. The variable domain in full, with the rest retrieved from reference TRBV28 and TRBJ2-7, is DVKVTQSSRYLVKRTGEKVFLECVQDMDHENMFWYRQDPGLGLRLIYFSYDVKMKEKGDIPEGYSVSREKKERFSLILESASTNQTSMYLCASTSRDSRSYEQYFGPGTRLTVT.

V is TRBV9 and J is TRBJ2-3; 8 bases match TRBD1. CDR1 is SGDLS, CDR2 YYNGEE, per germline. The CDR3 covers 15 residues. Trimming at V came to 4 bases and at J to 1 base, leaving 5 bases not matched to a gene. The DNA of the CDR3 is TGTGCCAGCAGCCCACAACAGGGGGGCACAGATACGCAGTATTTT. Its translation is CASSPQQGGTDTQYF.

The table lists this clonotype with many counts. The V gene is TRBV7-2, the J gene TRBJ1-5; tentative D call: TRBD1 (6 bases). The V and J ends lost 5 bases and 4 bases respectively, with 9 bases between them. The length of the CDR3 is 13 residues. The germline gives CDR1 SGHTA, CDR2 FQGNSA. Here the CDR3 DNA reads TGTGCCAGCAGCGCTCAGGGGAATCAGCCCCAGCATTTT. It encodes CASSAQGNQPQHF.

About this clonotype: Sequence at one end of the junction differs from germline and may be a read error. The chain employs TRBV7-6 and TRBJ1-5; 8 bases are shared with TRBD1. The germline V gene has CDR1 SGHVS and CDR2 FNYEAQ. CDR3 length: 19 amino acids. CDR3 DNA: TGTGCTAGCAGCCACAAAAAGGCCGACAGGGGTCTACGAAATCAGCCCCAGCATTTT. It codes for CASSHKKADRGLRNQPQHF.

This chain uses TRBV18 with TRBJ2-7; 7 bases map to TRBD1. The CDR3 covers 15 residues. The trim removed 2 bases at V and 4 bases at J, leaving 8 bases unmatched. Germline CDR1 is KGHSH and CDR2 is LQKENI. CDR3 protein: CASSPLGGQEYEQYF. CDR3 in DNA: TGTGCCAGCTCACCATTAGGCGGACAGGAGTACGAGCAGTACTTC.